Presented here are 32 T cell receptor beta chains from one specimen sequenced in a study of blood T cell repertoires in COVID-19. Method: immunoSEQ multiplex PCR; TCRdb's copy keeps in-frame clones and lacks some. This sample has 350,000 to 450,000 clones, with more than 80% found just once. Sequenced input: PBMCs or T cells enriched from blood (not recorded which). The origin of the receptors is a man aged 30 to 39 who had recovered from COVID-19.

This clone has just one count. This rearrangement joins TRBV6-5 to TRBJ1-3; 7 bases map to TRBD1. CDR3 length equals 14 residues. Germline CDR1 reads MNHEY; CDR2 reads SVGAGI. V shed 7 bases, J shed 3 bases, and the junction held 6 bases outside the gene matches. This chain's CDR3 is CASTPTGNGNTIYF. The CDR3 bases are TGTGCCAGCACCCCGACAGGGAATGGAAACACCATATATTTT.

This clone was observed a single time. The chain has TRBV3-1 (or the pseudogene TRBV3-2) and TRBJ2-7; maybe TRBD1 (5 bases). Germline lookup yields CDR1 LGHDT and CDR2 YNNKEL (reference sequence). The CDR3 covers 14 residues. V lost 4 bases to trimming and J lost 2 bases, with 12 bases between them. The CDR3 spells CASSPRQLPYEQYF. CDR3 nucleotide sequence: TGTGCCAGCAGCCCCAGACAGCTCCCCTACGAGCAGTACTTC.

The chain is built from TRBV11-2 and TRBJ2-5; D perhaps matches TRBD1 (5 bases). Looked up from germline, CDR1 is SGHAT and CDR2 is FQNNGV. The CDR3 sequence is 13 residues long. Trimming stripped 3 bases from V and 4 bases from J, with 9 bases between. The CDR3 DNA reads TGTGCCAGCAGCTTCAGGGATGGAGAGACCCAGTACTTC. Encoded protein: CASSFRDGETQYF.

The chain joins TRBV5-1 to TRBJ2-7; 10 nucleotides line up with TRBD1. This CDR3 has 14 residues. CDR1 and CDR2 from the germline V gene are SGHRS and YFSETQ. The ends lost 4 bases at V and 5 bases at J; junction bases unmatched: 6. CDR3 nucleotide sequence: TGCGCCAGCAGCCCCCGGGACAGGGGCCACGAGCAGTACTTC. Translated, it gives CASSPRDRGHEQYF. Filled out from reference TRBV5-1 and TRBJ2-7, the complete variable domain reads KAGVTQTPRYLIKTRGQQVTLSCSPISGHRSVSWYQQTPGQGLQFLFEYFSETQRNKGNFPGRFSGRQFSNSRSEMNVSTLELGDSALYLCASSPRDRGHEQYFGPGTRLTVT.

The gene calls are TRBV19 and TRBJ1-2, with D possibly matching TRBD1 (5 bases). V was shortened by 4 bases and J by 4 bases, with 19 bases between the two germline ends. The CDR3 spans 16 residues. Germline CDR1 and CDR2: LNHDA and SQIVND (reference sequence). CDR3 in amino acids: CASSNGAPSEGYGYTF. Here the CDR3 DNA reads TGTGCCAGTAGTAATGGGGCCCCCTCGGAGGGCTATGGCTACACCTTC.

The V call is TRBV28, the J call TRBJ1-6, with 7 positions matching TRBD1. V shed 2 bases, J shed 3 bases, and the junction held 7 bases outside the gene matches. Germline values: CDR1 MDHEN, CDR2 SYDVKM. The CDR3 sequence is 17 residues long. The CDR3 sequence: CASSLPPDRFYNSPLHF. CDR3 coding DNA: TGTGCCAGCAGTTTACCCCCGGACAGGTTCTATAATTCACCCCTCCACTTT.

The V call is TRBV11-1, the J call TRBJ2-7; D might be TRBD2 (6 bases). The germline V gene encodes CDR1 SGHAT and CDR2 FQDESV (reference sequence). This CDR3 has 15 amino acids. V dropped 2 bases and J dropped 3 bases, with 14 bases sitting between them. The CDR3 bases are TGTGCCAGCAGCTTACTGGACGGGAGTGACTACGAGCAGTACTTC. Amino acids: CASSLLDGSDYEQYF.

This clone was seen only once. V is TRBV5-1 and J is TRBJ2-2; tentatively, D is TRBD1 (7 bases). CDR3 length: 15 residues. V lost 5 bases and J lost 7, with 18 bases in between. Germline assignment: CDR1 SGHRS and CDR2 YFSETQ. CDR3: CASSPGTAGFGELFF. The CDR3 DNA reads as TGCGCCAGCAGTCCCGGGACAGCGGGTTTCGGGGAGCTGTTTTTT.

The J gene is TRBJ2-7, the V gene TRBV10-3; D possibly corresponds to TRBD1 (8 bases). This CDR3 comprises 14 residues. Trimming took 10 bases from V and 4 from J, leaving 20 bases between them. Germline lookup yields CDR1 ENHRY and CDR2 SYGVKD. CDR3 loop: CASNRGGLLYEQYF. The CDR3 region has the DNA TGTGCCAGTAACAGGGGGGGACTACTTTACGAGCAGTACTTC.

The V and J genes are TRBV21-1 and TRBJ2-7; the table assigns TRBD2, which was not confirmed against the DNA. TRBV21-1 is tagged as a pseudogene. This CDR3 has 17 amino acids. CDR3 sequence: CASTTRGAGGSSYEQYF. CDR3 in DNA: TGTGCCAGCACCACCAGGGGGGCGGGAGGGAGCTCCTACGAGCAGTACTTC.

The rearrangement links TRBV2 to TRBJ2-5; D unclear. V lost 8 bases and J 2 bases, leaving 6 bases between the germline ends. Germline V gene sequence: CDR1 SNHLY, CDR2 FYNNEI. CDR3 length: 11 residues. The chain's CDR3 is CASALQETQYF. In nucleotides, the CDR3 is TGTGCCAGCGCGTTACAAGAGACCCAGTACTTC.

DNA of the CDR3: TGTGCCAGCAGTAACGGTCCGGGACAGGGGGGAGAGACTGAAGCTTTCTTT. Its translation: CASSNGPGQGGETEAFF. The chain uses TRBV27 and TRBJ1-1; 11 bases are a match to TRBD1. This CDR3 is built from 17 residues. The germline V gene has CDR1 MNHEY and CDR2 SMNVEV (reference sequence). V trimming: 5 bases; J trimming: 5 bases; junction bases outside the gene matches: 13.

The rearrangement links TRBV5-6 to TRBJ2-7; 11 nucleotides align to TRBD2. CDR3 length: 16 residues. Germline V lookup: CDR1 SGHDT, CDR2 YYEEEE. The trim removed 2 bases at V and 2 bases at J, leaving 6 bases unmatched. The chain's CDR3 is CASSFGASGRTYEQYF. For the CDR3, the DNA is TGTGCCAGCAGCTTTGGAGCTAGCGGGAGGACCTACGAGCAGTACTTC.

DNA of the CDR3: TGTGCCAGCAGCTTTGGACAGTCCACAGATACGCAGTATTTT. This sequence encodes CASSFGQSTDTQYF. This chain uses TRBV7-9 with TRBJ2-3; possibly TRBD1 for D (6 bases). The CDR3 length is 14 residues. The V gene's germline CDR1 is SEHNR and CDR2 FQNEAQ (reference sequence). Trimming stripped 3 bases from V and 2 bases from J, with 9 bases between.

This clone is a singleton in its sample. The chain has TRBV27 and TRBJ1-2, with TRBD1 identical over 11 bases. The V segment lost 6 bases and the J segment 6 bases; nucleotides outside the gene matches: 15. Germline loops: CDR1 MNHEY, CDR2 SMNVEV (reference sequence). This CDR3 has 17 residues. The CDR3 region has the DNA TGTGCCAGCAGGCTAGGGGCAGGACGGGACAGGGGGGATGGCTACACCTTC. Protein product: CASRLGAGRDRGDGYTF.

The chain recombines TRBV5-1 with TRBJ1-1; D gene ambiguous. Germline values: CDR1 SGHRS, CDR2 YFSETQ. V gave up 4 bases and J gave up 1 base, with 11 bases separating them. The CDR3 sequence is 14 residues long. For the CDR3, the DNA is TGCGCCAGCAGCGAGGGTCCCGAGAACACTGAAGCTTTCTTT. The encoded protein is CASSEGPENTEAFF.

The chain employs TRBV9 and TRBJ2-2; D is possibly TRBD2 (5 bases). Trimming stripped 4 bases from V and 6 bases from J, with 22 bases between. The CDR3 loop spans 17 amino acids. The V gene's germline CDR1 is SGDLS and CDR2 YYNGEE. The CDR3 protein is CASSRTGWAANPGELFF. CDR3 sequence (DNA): TGTGCCAGCAGCCGTACGGGGTGGGCTGCAAATCCCGGGGAGCTGTTTTTT.

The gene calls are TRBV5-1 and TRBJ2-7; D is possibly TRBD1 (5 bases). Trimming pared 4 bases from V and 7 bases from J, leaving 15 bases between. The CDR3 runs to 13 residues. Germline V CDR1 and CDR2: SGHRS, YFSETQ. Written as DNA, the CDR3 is TGCGCCAGCAGCCCAAGGAGTGGGGCGGAGCAGTACTTC. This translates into CASSPRSGAEQYF. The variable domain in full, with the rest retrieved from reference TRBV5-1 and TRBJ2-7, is KAGVTQTPRYLIKTRGQQVTLSCSPISGHRSVSWYQQTPGQGLQFLFEYFSETQRNKGNFPGRFSGRQFSNSRSEMNVSTLELGDSALYLCASSPRSGAEQYFGPGTRLTVT.

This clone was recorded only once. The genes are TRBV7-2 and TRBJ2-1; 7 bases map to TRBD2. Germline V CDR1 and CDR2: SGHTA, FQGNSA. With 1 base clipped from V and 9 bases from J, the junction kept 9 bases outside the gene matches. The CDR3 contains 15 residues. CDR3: CASSLDPSGNGEQFF. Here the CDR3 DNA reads TGTGCCAGCAGCTTAGATCCAAGCGGGAACGGTGAGCAGTTCTTC.

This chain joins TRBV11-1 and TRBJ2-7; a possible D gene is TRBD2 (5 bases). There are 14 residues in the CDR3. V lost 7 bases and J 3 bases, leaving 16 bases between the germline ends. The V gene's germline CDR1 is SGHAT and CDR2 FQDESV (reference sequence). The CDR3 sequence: CASTTVGEHYEQYF. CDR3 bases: TGTGCCAGCACCACCGTTGGGGAGCACTACGAGCAGTACTTC.

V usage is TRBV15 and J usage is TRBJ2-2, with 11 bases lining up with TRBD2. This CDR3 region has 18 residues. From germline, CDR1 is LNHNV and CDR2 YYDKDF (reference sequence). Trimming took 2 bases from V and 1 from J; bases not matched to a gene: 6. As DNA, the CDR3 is TGTGCCACCAGCAGATGGGCTAGCGGGAGGCAGAACACCGGGGAGCTGTTTTTT. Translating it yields CATSRWASGRQNTGELFF.

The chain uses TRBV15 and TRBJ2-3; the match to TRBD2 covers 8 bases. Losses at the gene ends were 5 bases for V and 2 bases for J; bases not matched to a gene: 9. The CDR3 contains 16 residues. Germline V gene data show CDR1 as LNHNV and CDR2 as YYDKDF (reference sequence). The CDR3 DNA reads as TGTGCCACCAGCTCACAACTAGCGGAGGACACAGATACGCAGTATTTT. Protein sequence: CATSSQLAEDTDTQYF.

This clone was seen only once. The chain's CDR3 is CASRQAGYTEAFF. In nucleotides, the CDR3 is TGTGCCAGCAGACAGGCTGGATACACTGAAGCTTTCTTT. This rearrangement joins TRBV12-3 or TRBV12-4 to TRBJ1-1; D possibly corresponds to TRBD1 (5 bases). The CDR3 is made up of 13 amino acids. V was cut by 6 bases and J by 3 bases, with 11 bases left in between.

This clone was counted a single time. The CDR3: CSASMGNTIYF. The CDR3 coding sequence is TGCAGTGCTAGCATGGGAAACACCATATATTTT. The chain uses TRBV20-1 and TRBJ1-3; D call uncertain. Germline lookup yields CDR1 DFQATT and CDR2 SNEGSKA (reference sequence). V was trimmed by 3 bases and J by 4 bases, leaving 4 bases between them. The CDR3 is made up of 11 amino acids.

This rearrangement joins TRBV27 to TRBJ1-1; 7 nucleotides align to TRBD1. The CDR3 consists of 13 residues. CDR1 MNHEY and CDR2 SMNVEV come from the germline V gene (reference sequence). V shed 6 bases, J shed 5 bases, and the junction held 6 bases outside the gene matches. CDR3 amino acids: CASSKGAWTEAFF. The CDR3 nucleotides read TGTGCCAGCAGCAAGGGGGCCTGGACTGAAGCTTTCTTT.

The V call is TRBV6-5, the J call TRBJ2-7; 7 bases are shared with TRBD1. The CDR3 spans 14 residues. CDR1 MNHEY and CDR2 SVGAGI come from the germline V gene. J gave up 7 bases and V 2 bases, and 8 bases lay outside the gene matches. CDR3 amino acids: CASSYEGAGNEQYF. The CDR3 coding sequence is TGTGCCAGCAGTTACGAGGGGGCGGGTAATGAGCAGTACTTC.

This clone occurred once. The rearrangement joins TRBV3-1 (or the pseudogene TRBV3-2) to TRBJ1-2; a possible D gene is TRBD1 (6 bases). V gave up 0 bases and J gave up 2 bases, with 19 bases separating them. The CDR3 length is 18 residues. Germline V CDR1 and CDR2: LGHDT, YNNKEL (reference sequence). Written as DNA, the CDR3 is TGTGCCAGCAGCCAAGAGAACAGGGAGGGGTATCGGAACTATGGCTACACCTTC. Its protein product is CASSQENREGYRNYGYTF.

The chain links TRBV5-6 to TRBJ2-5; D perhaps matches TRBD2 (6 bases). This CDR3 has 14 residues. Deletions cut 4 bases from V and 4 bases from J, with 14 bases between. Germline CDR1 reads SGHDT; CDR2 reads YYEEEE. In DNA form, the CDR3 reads TGTGCCAGCAGCCCCTACGGGAGTGGAGAGACCCAGTACTTC. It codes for CASSPYGSGETQYF. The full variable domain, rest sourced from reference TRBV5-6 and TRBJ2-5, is DAGVTQSPTHLIKTRGQQVTLRCSPKSGHDTVSWYQQALGQGPQFIFQYYEEEERQRGNFPDRFSGHQFPNYSSELNVNALLLGDSALYLCASSPYGSGETQYFGPGTRLLVL.

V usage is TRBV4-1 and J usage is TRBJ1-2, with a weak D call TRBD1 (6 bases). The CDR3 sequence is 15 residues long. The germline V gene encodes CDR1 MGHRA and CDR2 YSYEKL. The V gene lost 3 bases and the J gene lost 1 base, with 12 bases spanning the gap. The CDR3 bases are TGCGCCAGCAGCCACCAGGGGTCGCTTAACTATGGCTACACCTTC. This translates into CASSHQGSLNYGYTF.

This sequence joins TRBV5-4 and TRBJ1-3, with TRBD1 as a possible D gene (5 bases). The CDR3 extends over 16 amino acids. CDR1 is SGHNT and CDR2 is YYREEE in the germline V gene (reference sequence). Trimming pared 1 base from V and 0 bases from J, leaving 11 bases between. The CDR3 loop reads CASSLPGGVSGNTIYF. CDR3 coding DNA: TGTGCCAGCAGCTTGCCCGGGGGGGTCTCTGGAAACACCATATATTTT. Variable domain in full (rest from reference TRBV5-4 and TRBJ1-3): ETGVTQSPTHLIKTRGQQVTLRCSSQSGHNTVSWYQQALGQGPQFIFQYYREEENGRGNFPPRFSGLQFPNYSSELNVNALELDDSALYLCASSLPGGVSGNTIYFGEGSWLTVV.

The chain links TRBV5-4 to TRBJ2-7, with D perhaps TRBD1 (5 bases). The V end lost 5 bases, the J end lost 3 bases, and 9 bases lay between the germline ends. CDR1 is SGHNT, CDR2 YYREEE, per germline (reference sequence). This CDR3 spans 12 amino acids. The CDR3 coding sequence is TGTGCCAGCAGTCGACAGAACTACGAGCAGTACTTC. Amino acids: CASSRQNYEQYF.

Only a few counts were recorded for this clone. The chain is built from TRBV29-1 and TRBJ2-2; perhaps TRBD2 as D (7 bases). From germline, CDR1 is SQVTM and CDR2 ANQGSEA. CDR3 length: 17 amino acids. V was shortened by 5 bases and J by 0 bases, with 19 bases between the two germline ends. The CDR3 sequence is CSVRGASGAANTGELFF. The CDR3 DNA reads TGCAGCGTTCGGGGGGCTAGCGGAGCAGCGAACACCGGGGAGCTGTTTTTT.